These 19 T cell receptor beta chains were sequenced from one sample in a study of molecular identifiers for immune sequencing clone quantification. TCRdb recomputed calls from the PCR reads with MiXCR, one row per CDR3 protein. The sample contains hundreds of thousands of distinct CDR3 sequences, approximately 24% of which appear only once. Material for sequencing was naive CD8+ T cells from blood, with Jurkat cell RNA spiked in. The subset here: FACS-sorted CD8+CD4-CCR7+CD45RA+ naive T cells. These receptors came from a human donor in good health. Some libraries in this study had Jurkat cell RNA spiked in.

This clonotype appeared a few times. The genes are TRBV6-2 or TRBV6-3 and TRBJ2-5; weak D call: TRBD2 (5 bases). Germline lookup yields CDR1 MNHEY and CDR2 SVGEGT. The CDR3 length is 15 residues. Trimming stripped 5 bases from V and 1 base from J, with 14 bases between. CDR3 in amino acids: CASSPGVRAQETQYF. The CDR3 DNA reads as TGTGCCAGCAGTCCCGGGGTTCGGGCCCAAGAGACCCAGTACTTC.

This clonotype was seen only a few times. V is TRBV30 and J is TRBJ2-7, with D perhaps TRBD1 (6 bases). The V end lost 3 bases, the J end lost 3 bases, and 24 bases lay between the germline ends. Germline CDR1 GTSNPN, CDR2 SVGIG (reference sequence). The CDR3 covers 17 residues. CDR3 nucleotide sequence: TGTGCCTGGAGCGGGATTCTGGGTGGGGGCACCTTCTACGAGCAGTACTTC. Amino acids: CAWSGILGGGTFYEQYF. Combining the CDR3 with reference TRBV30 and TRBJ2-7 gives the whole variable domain SQTIHQWPATLVQPVGSPLSLECTVEGTSNPNLYWYRQAAGRGLQLLFYSVGIGQISSEVPQNLSASRPQDRQFILSSKKLLLSDSGFYLCAWSGILGGGTFYEQYFGPGTRLTVT.

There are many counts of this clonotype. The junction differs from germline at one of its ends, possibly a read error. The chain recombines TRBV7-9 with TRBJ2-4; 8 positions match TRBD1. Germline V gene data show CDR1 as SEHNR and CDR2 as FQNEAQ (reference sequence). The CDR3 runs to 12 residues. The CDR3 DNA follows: TGTGCCAGCAGCACTCCCGGGACAGGCCTACACTTC. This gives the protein CASSTPGTGLHF.

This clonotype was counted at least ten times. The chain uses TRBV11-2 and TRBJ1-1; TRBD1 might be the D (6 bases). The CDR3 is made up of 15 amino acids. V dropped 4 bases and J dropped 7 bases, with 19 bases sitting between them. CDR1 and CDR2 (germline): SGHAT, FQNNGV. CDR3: CASSSGTWTGIEAFF. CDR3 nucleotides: TGTGCCAGCAGCTCCGGGACATGGACGGGAATTGAAGCTTTCTTT.

The CDR3, as DNA: TGTGCCAGCTCACTCACCGCGTTCTTTCCGGGGATGGGCACAGATACGCAGTATTTT. Translated, it gives CASSLTAFFPGMGTDTQYF. This sequence joins TRBV18 and TRBJ2-3; perhaps TRBD2 as D (5 bases). The CDR3 spans 19 residues. The germline gives CDR1 KGHSH, CDR2 LQKENI. V gave up 4 bases and J gave up 1 base, with 24 bases separating them.

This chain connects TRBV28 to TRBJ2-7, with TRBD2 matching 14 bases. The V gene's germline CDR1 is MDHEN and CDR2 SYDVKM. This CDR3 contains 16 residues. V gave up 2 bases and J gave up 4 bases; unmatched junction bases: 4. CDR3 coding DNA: TGTGCCAGCAGTTTAAGGACTAGCGGGGGGTTGTACGAGCAGTACTTC. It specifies CASSLRTSGGLYEQYF.

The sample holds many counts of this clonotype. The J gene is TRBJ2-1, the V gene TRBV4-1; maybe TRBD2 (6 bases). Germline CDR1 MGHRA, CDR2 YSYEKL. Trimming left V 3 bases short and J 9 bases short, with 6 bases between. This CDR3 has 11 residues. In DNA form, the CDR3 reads TGCGCCAGCAGCCAGGGGGGTGAGCAGTTCTTC. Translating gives CASSQGGEQFF.

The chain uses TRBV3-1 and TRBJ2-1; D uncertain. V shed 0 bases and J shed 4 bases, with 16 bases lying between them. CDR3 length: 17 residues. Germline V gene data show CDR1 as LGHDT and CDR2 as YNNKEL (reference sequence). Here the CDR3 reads CASSQDKTVDVYNEQFF. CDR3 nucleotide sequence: TGTGCCAGCAGCCAAGATAAAACAGTAGATGTGTACAATGAGCAGTTCTTC.

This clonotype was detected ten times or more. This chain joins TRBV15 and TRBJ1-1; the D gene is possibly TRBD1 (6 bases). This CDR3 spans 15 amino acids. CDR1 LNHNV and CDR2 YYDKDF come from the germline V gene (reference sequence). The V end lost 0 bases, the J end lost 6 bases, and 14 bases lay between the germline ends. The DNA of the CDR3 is TGTGCCACCAGCAGAGATCGGGGGGCGCGGGCTGAAGCTTTCTTT. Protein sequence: CATSRDRGARAEAFF.

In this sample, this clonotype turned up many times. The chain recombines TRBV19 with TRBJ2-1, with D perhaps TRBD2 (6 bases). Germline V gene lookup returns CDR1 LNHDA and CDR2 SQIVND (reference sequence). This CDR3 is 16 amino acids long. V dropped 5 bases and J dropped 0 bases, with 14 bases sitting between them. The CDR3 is CASSVLASSSYNEQFF. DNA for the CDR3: TGTGCCAGTAGTGTCCTAGCGTCGAGCTCCTACAATGAGCAGTTCTTC.

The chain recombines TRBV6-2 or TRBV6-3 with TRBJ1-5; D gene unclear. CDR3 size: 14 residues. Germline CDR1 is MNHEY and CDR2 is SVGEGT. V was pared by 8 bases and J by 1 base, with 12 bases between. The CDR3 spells CASAGSLSNQPQHF. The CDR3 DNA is TGTGCCAGCGCCGGGAGTCTAAGCAATCAGCCCCAGCATTTT.

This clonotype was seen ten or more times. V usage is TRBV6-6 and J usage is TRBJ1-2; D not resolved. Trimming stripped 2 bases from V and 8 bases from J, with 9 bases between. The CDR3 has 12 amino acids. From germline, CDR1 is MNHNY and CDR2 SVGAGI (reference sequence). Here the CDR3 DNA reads TGTGCCAGCAGTTACAGTTCGCGCGGCTACACCTTC. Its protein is CASSYSSRGYTF.

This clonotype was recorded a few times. In DNA, the CDR3 is TGTGCCAGCAGCCGATCTTGGGACTTATCAACTGAAGCTTTCTTT. Protein product: CASSRSWDLSTEAFF. The V and J genes are TRBV6-2 or TRBV6-3 and TRBJ1-1, with D tentatively TRBD1 (5 bases). The CDR3 sequence is 15 residues long. The V gene's germline CDR1 is MNHEY and CDR2 SVGEGT. Between the trimmed V and J ends, which lost 6 bases and 5 bases, there was a span of 19 bases.

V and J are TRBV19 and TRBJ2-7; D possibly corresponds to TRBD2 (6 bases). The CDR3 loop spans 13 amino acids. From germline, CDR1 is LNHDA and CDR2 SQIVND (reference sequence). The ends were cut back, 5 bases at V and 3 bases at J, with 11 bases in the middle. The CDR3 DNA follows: TGTGCCAGTAGTGTTACCGGGGGCTACGAGCAGTACTTC. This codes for CASSVTGGYEQYF.

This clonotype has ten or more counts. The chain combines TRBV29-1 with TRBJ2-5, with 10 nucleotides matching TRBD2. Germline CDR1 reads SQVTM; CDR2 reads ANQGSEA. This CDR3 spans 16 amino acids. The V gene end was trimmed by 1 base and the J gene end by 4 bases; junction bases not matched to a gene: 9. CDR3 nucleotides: TGCAGCGTTGAAGTGGAGCTAGCGGGAGTGGGAGAGACCCAGTACTTC. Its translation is CSVEVELAGVGETQYF.

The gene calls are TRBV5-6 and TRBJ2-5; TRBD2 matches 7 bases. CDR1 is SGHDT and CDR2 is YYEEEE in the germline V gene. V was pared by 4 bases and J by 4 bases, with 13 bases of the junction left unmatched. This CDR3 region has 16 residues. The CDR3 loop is CASSPRVGGPRETQYF. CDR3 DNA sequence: TGTGCCAGCAGCCCTCGAGTGGGAGGGCCCCGAGAGACCCAGTACTTC. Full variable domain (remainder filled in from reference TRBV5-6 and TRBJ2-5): DAGVTQSPTHLIKTRGQQVTLRCSPKSGHDTVSWYQQALGQGPQFIFQYYEEEERQRGNFPDRFSGHQFPNYSSELNVNALLLGDSALYLCASSPRVGGPRETQYFGPGTRLLVL.

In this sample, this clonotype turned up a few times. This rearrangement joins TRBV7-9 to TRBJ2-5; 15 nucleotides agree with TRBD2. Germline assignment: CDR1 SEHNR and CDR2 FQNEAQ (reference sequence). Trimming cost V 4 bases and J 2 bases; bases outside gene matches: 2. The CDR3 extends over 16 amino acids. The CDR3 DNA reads TGTGCCAGCAGCTACGGGACTAGCGGGGGGCAAGAGACCCAGTACTTC. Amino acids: CASSYGTSGGQETQYF.

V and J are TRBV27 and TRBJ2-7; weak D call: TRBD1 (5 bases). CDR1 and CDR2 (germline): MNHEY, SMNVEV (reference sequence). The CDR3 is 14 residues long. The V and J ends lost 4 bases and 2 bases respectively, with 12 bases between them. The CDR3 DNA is TGTGCCAGCAGTTCAGGACATAGACCCTACGAGCAGTACTTC. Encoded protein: CASSSGHRPYEQYF.

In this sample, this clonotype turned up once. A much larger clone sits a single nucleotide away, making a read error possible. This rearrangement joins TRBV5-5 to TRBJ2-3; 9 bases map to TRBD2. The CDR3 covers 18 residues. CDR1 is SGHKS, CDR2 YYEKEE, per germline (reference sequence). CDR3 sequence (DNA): TGTGCCAGCAGCTTGGTTCTAAGCGGGGGGCGTCGTACAGATATGCAGTATTTT. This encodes CASSLVLSGGRRTDMQYF. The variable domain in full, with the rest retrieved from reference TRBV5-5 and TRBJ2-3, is DAGVTQSPTHLIKTRGQQVTLRCSPISGHKSVSWYQQVLGQGPQFIFQYYEKEERGRGNFPDRFSARQFPNYSSELNVNALLLGDSALYLCASSLVLSGGRRTDMQYFGPGTRLTVL.